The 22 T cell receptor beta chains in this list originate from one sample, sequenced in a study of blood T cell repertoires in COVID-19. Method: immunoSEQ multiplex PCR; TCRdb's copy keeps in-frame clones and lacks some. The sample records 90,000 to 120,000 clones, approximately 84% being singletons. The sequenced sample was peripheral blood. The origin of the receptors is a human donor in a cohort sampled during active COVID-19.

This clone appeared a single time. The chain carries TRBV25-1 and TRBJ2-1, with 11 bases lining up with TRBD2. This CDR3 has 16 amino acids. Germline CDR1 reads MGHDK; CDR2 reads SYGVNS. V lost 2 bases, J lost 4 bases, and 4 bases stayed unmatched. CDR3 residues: CASSEPTSGIYNEQFF. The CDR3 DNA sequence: TGTGCCAGCAGTGAACCGACTAGCGGGATTTACAATGAGCAGTTCTTC. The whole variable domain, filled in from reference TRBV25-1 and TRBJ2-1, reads EADIYQTPRYLVIGTGKKITLECSQTMGHDKMYWYQQDPGMELHLIHYSYGVNSTEKGDLSSESTVSRIRTEHFPLTLESARPSHTSQYLCASSEPTSGIYNEQFFGPGTRLTVL.

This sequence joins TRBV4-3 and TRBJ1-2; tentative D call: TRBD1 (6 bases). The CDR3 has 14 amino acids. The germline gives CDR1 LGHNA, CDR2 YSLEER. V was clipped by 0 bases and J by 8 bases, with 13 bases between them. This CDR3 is CASSQDRTVPGYTF. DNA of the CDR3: TGCGCCAGCAGCCAAGATCGGACAGTCCCCGGCTACACCTTC.

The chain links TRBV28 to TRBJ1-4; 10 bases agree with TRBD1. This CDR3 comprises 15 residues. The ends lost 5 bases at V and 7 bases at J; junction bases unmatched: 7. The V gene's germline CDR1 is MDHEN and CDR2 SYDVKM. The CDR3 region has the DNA TGTGCCAGCAGTCTTAGACAGGGGGCGAGTGAAAAACTGTTTTTT. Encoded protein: CASSLRQGASEKLFF. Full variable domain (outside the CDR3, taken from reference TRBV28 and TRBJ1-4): DVKVTQSSRYLVKRTGEKVFLECVQDMDHENMFWYRQDPGLGLRLIYFSYDVKMKEKGDIPEGYSVSREKKERFSLILESASTNQTSMYLCASSLRQGASEKLFFGSGTQLSVL.

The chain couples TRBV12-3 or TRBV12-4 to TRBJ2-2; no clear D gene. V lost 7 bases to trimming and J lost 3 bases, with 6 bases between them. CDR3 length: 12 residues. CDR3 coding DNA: TGTGCCAGCATCTTATACACCGGGGAGCTGTTTTTT. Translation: CASILYTGELFF.

The CDR3 DNA reads as TGCGCCAGCAGCCAAGACAGGGGGCCGGACGAAAAACTGTTTTTT. Protein sequence: CASSQDRGPDEKLFF. This chain connects TRBV4-3 to TRBJ1-4; 8 bases map to TRBD1. Germline CDR1 LGHNA, CDR2 YSLEER. CDR3 size: 15 residues. J was trimmed by 8 bases and V by 0 bases; bases with no gene match: 5.

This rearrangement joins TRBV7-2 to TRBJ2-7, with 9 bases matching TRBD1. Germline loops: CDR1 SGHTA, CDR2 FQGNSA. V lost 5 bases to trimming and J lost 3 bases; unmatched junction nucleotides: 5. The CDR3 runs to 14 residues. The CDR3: CASSPMGQGYEQYV. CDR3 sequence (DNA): TGTGCCAGCAGCCCGATGGGACAGGGCTACGAGCAGTACGTC.

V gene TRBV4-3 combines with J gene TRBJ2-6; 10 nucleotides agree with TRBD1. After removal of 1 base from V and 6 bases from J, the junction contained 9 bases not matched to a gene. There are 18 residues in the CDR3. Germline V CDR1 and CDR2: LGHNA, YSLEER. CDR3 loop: CASSQADRGTAEANVLTF. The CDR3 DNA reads TGCGCCAGCAGCCAAGCGGACAGGGGGACCGCTGAGGCCAACGTCCTGACTTTC.

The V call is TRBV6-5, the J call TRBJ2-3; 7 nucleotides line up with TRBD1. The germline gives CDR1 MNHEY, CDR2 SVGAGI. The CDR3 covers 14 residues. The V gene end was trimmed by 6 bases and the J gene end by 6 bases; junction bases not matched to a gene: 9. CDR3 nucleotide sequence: TGTGCCAGCAGGACAGGGCCACCGCGGGATACGCAGTATTTT. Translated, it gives CASRTGPPRDTQYF.

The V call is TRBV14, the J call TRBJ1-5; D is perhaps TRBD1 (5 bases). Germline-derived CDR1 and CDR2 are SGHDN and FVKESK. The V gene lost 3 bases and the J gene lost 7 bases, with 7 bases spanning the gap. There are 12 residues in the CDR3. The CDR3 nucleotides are TGTGCCAGCAGCCATCGGGGGCAGCCCCAGCATTTT. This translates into CASSHRGQPQHF.

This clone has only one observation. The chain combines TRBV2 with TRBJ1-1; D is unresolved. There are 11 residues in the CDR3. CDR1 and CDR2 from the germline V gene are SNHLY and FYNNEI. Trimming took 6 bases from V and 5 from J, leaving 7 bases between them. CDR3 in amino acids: CASSPLTEAFF. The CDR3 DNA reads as TGTGCCAGCAGCCCCCTGACTGAAGCTTTCTTT.

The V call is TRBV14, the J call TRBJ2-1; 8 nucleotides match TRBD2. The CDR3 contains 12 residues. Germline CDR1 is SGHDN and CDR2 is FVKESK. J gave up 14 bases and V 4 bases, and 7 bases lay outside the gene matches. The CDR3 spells CASSLLGTRKFF. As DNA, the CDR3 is TGTGCCAGCAGCCTTCTGGGGACTAGAAAGTTCTTC.

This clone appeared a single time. The CDR3 sequence: CASSLPGQKEKLFF. Here the CDR3 DNA reads TGTGCCAGCAGCCTACCTGGGCAAAAAGAGAAACTGTTTTTT. The V call is TRBV6-6, the J call TRBJ1-4; no clear D gene. This CDR3 comprises 14 residues. The germline gives CDR1 MNHNY, CDR2 SVGAGI (reference sequence). With 6 bases removed from V and 11 bases from J, the gap between germline ends came to 19 bases.

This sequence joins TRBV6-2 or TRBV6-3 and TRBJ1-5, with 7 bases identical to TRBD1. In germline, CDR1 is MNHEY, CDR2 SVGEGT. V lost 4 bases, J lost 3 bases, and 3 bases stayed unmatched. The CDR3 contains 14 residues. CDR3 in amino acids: CASSSTGTNQPQHF. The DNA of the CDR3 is TGTGCCAGCAGTTCGACAGGGACCAATCAGCCCCAGCATTTT.

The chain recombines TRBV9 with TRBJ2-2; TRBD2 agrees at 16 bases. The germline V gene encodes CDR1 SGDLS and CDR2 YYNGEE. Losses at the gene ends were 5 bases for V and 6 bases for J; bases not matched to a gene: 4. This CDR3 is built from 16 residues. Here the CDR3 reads CASRGLAGGMAGELFF. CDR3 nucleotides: TGTGCCAGCAGGGGACTAGCGGGAGGGATGGCCGGGGAGCTGTTTTTT.

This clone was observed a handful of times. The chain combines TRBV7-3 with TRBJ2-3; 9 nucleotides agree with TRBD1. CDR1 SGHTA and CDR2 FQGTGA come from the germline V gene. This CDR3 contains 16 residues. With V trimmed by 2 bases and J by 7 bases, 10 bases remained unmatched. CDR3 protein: CASSLGTGSFVHTQYF. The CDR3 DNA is TGTGCCAGCAGCTTAGGGACAGGGTCATTCGTGCATACGCAGTATTTT.

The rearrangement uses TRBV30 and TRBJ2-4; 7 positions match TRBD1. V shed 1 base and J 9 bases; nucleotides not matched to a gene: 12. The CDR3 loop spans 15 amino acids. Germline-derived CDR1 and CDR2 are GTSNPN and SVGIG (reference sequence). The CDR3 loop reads CAWSDFGTVVSIQYF. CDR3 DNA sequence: TGTGCCTGGAGTGATTTTGGGACAGTCGTTTCCATTCAGTACTTC.

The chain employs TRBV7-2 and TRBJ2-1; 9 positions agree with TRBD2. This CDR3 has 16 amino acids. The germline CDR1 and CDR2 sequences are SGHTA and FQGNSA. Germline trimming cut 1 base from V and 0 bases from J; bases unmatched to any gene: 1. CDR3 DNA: TGTGCCAGCAGCTTAGGAGCGGGGGGCTCCTACAATGAGCAGTTCTTC. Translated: CASSLGAGGSYNEQFF.

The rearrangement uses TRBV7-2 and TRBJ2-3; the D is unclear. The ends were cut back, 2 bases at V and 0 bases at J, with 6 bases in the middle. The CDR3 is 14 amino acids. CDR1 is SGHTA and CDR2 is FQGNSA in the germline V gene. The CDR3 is CASSLRASTDTQYF. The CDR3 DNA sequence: TGTGCCAGCAGCTTACGCGCGAGCACAGATACGCAGTATTTT.

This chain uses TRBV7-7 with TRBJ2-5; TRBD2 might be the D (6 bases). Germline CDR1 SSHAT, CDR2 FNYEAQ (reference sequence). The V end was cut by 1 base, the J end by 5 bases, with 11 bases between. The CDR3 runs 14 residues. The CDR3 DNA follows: TGTGCCAGCAGCTTAGGGGGGGTTCGGGAGACCCAGTACTTC. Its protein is CASSLGGVRETQYF.

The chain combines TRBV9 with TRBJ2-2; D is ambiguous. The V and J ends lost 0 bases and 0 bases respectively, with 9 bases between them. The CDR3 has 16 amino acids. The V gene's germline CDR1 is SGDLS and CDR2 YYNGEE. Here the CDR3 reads CASSVGQFANTGELFF. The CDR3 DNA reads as TGTGCCAGCAGCGTAGGGCAGTTCGCGAACACCGGGGAGCTGTTTTTT.

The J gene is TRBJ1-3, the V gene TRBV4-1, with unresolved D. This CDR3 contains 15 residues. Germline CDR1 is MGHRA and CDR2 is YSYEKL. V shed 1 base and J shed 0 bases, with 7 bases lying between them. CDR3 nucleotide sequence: TGCGCCAGCAGCCAAGCTGGGCTCTCTGGAAACACCATATATTTT. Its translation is CASSQAGLSGNTIYF.

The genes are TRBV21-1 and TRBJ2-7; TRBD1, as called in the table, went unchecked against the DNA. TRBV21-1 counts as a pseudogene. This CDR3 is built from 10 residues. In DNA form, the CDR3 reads TGTGCCAGCAGAGGGACAGGACCTTACGTC. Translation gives CASRGTGPYV.